The 2 T cell receptor beta chains below all came from one sample that was sequenced in a study of T-cell memory formation after mild COVID-19. Using its own MiXCR run on the 5' RACE reads, TCRdb lists one record per CDR3 protein. The table records hundreds of thousands of distinct CDR3 sequences, 25% to 30% of them present only once. The sample comprised PBMCs or a T cell subset sorted from them (not recorded which). These receptors all stem from an adult woman who had mild COVID-19 (a few samples of this study predate the infection). Cell type and time point are not known.

This clonotype was picked up a small number of times. V usage is TRBV6-5 and J usage is TRBJ2-3; 9 nucleotides align to TRBD1. This CDR3 spans 15 amino acids. Germline CDR1 MNHEY, CDR2 SVGAGI. J lost 6 bases, V lost 6 bases, and 10 bases had no gene match. CDR3 coding DNA: TGTGCCAGCAGCCGTACAGGGGGCCCTGGGGATACGCAGTATTTT. It encodes CASSRTGGPGDTQYF.

The CDR3 DNA sequence: TGTGCCAGCAGCGAACCTGGCCGGAGCGGGGAGCTGTTTTTT. It is translated as CASSEPGRSGELFF. The gene calls are TRBV9 and TRBJ2-2; no clear D. The CDR3 has 14 amino acids. V lost 3 bases and J 7 bases, leaving 13 bases between the germline ends. CDR1 SGDLS and CDR2 YYNGEE come from the germline V gene. Full variable domain (outside the CDR3, taken from reference TRBV9 and TRBJ2-2): DSGVTQTPKHLITATGQRVTLRCSPRSGDLSVYWYQQSLDQGLQFLIQYYNGEERAKGNILERFSAQQFPDLHSELNLSSLELGDSALYFCASSEPGRSGELFFGEGSRLTVL.